One and the same sample provided the 10 T cell receptor beta chains below, sequenced in a study of HIV-infected patients and healthy controls. The repertoire came from unfractionated whole blood and reflected all unsorted peripheral T cells. Around 530 ng RNA was reverse transcribed with alpha and beta constant-region primers. Using multiplexing indices, alpha and beta chain libraries were generated apart by chain-specific third strand synthesis. TCRdb reanalysed the 5' RACE reads using MiXCR and keeps one entry per CDR3 protein. The repertoire holds 10,000 to 15,000 distinct CDR3 sequences, with roughly 11% as singletons. Source material: blood. The receptors derive from an adult in good health.

This clonotype showed up many times. The chain is built from TRBV6-1 and TRBJ2-1, with 7 nucleotides matching TRBD2. This CDR3 has 17 residues. V trimming: 1 base; J trimming: 0 bases; junction bases outside the gene matches: 6. Per germline, CDR1 MNHNS and CDR2 SASEGT. The CDR3 nucleotides read TGTGCCAGCAGTGAAGGTAAACTAGCGCCCTCCTACAATGAGCAGTTCTTC. It translates to CASSEGKLAPSYNEQFF.

The CDR3 spells CSVPQTRDEQFF. Here the CDR3 DNA reads TGCAGTGTCCCCCAGACTAGGGATGAGCAGTTCTTC. The chain carries TRBV20-1 and TRBJ2-1; the D gene is possibly TRBD2 (6 bases). Trimming removed 7 bases at V and 8 bases at J, with 15 bases between. Germline CDR1 DFQATT, CDR2 SNEGSKA (reference sequence). The CDR3 covers 12 residues.

The chain has TRBV18 and TRBJ2-7, with a weak D call TRBD1 (6 bases). Trimming removed 2 bases at V and 3 bases at J, with 20 bases between. Per the germline V gene, CDR1 is KGHSH and CDR2 is LQKENI. The CDR3 is 17 residues long. The CDR3 sequence is CASSPGPDRLQNYEQYF. The CDR3 coding sequence is TGTGCCAGCTCACCAGGGCCCGACAGGCTGCAAAACTACGAGCAGTACTTC.

This clonotype counts as medium-sized. The chain employs TRBV28 and TRBJ1-6, with a tentative D call TRBD1 (5 bases). CDR1 and CDR2 (germline): MDHEN, SYDVKM. Trimming left V 5 bases short and J 6 bases short, with 14 bases between. The CDR3 runs 15 residues. The CDR3 reads CASSTPGAFNSPLHF. The CDR3, as DNA: TGTGCCAGCAGTACCCCCGGGGCCTTTAATTCACCCCTCCACTTT.

There are many counts of this clonotype. The genes are TRBV9 and TRBJ2-3, with 8 positions matching TRBD1. Germline V CDR1 and CDR2: SGDLS, YYNGEE. With 4 bases clipped from V and 3 bases from J, the junction kept 7 bases outside the gene matches. CDR3 length: 15 residues. Here the CDR3 reads CASSPQTGVTDTQYF. As DNA, the CDR3 is TGTGCCAGCAGCCCCCAGACAGGGGTGACAGATACGCAGTATTTT.

This clonotype showed up many times. The chain recombines TRBV28 with TRBJ1-5, with TRBD1 matching over 7 bases. Germline CDR1 reads MDHEN; CDR2 reads SYDVKM. Unmatched junction bases numbered 16, after V lost 1 base and J lost 7 bases. The CDR3 totals 18 residues. The CDR3 coding sequence is TGTGCCAGCAGTTTATATATGCCCAGGACAGGTAGGGACCAGCCCCAGCATTTT. Translated: CASSLYMPRTGRDQPQHF.

Relative to its sample, this clonotype is medium-sized. The chain combines TRBV20-1 with TRBJ1-5; D is unresolved. Deletions cut 1 base from V and 5 bases from J, with 12 bases between. Germline V gene data show CDR1 as DFQATT and CDR2 as SNEGSKA (reference sequence). CDR3 size: 14 residues. The CDR3: CSARGTSWDQPQHF. The CDR3 DNA sequence: TGCAGTGCTAGAGGGACTTCATGGGATCAGCCCCAGCATTTT.

This clonotype was seen at least ten times. This chain joins TRBV29-1 and TRBJ1-2; D is perhaps TRBD1 (5 bases). The V gene lost 6 bases and the J gene lost 3 bases, with 8 bases spanning the gap. The germline CDR1 and CDR2 sequences are SQVTM and ANQGSEA. This CDR3 region has 11 residues. This chain's CDR3 is CSVSTDYGYTF. Written as DNA, the CDR3 is TGCAGCGTCTCGACAGACTATGGCTACACCTTC. Drawing the rest from reference TRBV29-1 and TRBJ1-2, the complete variable domain is SAVISQKPSRDICQRGTSLTIQCQVDSQVTMMFWYRQQPGQSLTLIATANQGSEATYESGFVIDKFPISRPNLTFSTLTVSNMSPEDSSIYLCSVSTDYGYTFGSGTRLTVV.

Judged by abundance, this clonotype is medium-sized. V usage is TRBV2 and J usage is TRBJ2-2; 10 positions agree with TRBD1. The V and J ends lost 0 bases and 8 bases, in that order; junction bases with no gene match: 9. The CDR3 has 17 residues. Germline assignment: CDR1 SNHLY and CDR2 FYNNEI. CDR3 sequence: CASSEADDRGRAGELFF. CDR3 sequence (DNA): TGTGCCAGCAGTGAAGCCGACGACAGGGGGCGCGCGGGGGAGCTGTTTTTT.

This clonotype was counted between two and nine times. The chain carries TRBV6-5 and TRBJ2-3, with 7 bases lining up with TRBD2. The CDR3 consists of 13 residues. The J segment lost 2 bases and the V segment lost 8 bases, leaving 4 bases of the junction unmatched. Germline CDR1 reads MNHEY; CDR2 reads SVGAGI. This chain's CDR3 is CASAAGSTDTQYF. The CDR3 DNA sequence: TGTGCCAGCGCAGCGGGGTCCACAGATACGCAGTATTTT.